The next 3 T cell receptor beta chains were all read from a single sample in a study of beta chain features in type 1 diabetes. Sequencing targeted expressed TCRB transcripts, as all isolated RNA had been reverse transcribed. TCRdb keeps only in-frame clones here, not all; method: immunoSEQ multiplex PCR. The profile covers some 70,000 clones, with roughly 50% appearing a single time and around 0.72% taken by the ten largest. Their target antigens are unknown. Regarding the study as a whole: TCRB CDR3 length was moderately but significantly reduced in all four CD4+ subsets of Type 1 diabetes patients.

Sequencing was done on a sample of central memory CD4+ T cells from blood. Source of these receptors: a man aged 25 to 40 with type 1 diabetes.

The gene calls are TRBV5-5 and TRBJ1-1; 7 bases are shared with TRBD1. Unmatched junction bases numbered 13, after V lost 4 bases and J lost 4 bases. Per the germline V gene, CDR1 is SGHKS and CDR2 is YYEKEE (reference sequence). The CDR3 length is 16 residues. In DNA, the CDR3 is TGTGCCAGCAGCGACTTTAGACAGGGTGTGGGCACTGAAGCTTTCTTT. Translation gives CASSDFRQGVGTEAFF.

The V and J genes are TRBV5-1 and TRBJ2-1; 11 bases map to TRBD2. The length of the CDR3 is 16 residues. J lost 4 bases, V lost 0 bases, and 3 bases had no gene match. CDR1 is SGHRS and CDR2 is YFSETQ in the germline V gene. This chain's CDR3 is CASSLGSGGAYNEQFF. In DNA form, the CDR3 reads TGCGCCAGCAGCTTGGGTAGCGGGGGGGCGTACAATGAGCAGTTCTTC.

This clone was seen only a few times. The J gene is TRBJ1-5, the V gene TRBV28, with 8 bases lining up with TRBD1. This CDR3 comprises 18 residues. The V gene end was trimmed by 2 bases and the J gene end by 0 bases; junction bases not matched to a gene: 9. CDR1 and CDR2 from the germline V gene are MDHEN and SYDVKM. DNA for the CDR3: TGTGCCAGCAGTTTAGTCCAGGGGGCGGGATATAGCAATCAGCCCCAGCATTTT. This codes for CASSLVQGAGYSNQPQHF.